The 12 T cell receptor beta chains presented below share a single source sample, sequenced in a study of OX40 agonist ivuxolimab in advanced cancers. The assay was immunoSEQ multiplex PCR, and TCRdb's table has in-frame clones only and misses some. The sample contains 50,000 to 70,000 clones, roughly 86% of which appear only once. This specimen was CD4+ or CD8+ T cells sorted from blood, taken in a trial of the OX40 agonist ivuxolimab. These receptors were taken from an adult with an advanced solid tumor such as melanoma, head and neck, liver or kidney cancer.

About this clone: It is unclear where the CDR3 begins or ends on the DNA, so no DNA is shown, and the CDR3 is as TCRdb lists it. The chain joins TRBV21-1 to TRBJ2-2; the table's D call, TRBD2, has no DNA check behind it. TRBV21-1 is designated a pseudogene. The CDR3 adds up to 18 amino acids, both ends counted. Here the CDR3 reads CASRGYFGGGSLSGELFF.

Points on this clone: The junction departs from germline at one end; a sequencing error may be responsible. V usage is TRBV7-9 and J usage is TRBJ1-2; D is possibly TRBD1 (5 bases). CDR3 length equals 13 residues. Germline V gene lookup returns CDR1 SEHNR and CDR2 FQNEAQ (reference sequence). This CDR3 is CASSLGWDQYLAF. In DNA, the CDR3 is TGTGCCAGCAGCTTAGGCTGGGACCAATATTTGGCCTTC.

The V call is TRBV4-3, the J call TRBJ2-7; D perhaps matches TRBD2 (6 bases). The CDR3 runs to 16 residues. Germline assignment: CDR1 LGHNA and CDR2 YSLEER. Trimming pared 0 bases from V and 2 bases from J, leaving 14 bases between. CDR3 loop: CASSQDRASVAYEQYF. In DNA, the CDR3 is TGCGCCAGCAGCCAAGATCGCGCTAGCGTCGCCTACGAGCAGTACTTC.

In DNA form, the CDR3 reads TGTGCCAGCAGCTTAAGCGGGACTTACAATGAGCAGTTCTTC. Residues: CASSLSGTYNEQFF. The J gene is TRBJ2-1, the V gene TRBV7-6; 7 nucleotides line up with TRBD2. The V gene end was trimmed by 2 bases and the J gene end by 4 bases; junction bases not matched to a gene: 2. In germline, CDR1 is SGHVS, CDR2 FNYEAQ. This CDR3 is built from 14 residues.

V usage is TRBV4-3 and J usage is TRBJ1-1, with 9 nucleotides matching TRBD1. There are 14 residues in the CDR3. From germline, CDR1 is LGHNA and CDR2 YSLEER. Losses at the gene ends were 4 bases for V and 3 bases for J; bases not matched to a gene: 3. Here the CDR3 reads CASSRTGVDTEAFF. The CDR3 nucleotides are TGCGCCAGCAGCCGGACAGGGGTGGACACTGAAGCTTTCTTT.

CDR3 DNA sequence: TGTGCCAGCAGTGAAGGTGGAGTACCCTATGGCTACACCTTC. Residues: CASSEGGVPYGYTF. The chain has TRBV6-1 and TRBJ1-2, with D uncertain. Trimming cost V 1 base and J 4 bases, with 10 bases left between them. Germline V gene lookup returns CDR1 MNHNS and CDR2 SASEGT. The CDR3 is 14 residues long.

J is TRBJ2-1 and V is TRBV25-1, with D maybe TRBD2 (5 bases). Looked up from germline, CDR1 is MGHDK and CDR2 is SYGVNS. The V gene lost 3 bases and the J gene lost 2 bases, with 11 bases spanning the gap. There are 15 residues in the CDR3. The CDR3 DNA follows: TGTGCCAGCAGTGATGGAGGACCTACCTACAATGAGCAGTTCTTC. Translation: CASSDGGPTYNEQFF.

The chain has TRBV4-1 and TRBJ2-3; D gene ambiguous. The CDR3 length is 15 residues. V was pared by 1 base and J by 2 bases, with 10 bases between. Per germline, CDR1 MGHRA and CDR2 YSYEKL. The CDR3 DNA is TGCGCCAGCAGCCAAGTGGCGTCATCCACAGATACGCAGTATTTT. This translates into CASSQVASSTDTQYF.

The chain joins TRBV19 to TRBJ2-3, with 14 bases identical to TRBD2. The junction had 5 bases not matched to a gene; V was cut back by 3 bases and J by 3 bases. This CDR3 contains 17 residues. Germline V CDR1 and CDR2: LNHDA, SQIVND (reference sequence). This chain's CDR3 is CASSIGLAGGRTDTQYF. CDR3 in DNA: TGTGCCAGTAGTATCGGACTAGCGGGAGGTCGTACAGATACGCAGTATTTT.

This chain's CDR3 is CASSITGEAGELFF. DNA of the CDR3: TGTGCCAGCAGCATAACCGGGGAAGCCGGGGAGCTGTTTTTT. The chain is built from TRBV9 and TRBJ2-2; perhaps TRBD2 as D (5 bases). The CDR3 length is 14 residues. V lost 4 bases, J lost 6 bases, and 13 bases lay in between. Germline-derived CDR1 and CDR2 are SGDLS and YYNGEE.

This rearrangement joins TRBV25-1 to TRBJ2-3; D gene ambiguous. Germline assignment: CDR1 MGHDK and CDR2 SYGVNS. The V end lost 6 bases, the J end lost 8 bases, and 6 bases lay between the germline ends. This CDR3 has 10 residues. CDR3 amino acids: CASRSGTQYF. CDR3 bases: TGTGCCAGCAGGTCCGGTACGCAGTATTTT.

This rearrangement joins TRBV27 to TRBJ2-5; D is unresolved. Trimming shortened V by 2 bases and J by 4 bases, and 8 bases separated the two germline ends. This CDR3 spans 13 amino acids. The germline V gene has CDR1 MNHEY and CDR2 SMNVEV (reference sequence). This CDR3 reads CASSLTMLETQYF. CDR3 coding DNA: TGTGCCAGCAGTTTAACAATGCTAGAGACCCAGTACTTC.